This T cell receptor (beta chain) was sequenced in a study of early T cells in non-severe SARS-CoV-2 infection. Across the study: Sequencing targeted bulk RNA from unsorted whole blood, leaving chains unpaired.

The CDR3 length is 20 residues. TCRdb itself ran the 5' RACE reads through MiXCR, one entry per CDR3 protein. The profile shows over 30,000 distinct CDR3 sequences, approximately 4.6% of them singletons. This clonotype was seen more than once but under ten times. The chain uses TRBV21-1 and TRBJ1-6; TRBD1, as called in the table, went unchecked against the DNA. TRBV21-1 is recorded as a pseudogene. The receptor was isolated from an adult who was a healthcare worker with PCR-confirmed SARS-CoV-2 infection or an uninfected control (not recorded which). Material: whole blood. The CDR3 bases are TGTGCCAGCAGCCTTATTTACGGGACAGGGGTATTCTCCTATAATTCACCCCTCCACTTT. Translated: CASSLIYGTGVFSYNSPLHF.